A single sample gave rise to the 24 T cell receptor beta chains below, sequenced in a study of blood T cell dynamics during melanoma immunotherapy (dated by TCRdb to about 2020). Library method: the immunoSEQ multiplex PCR assay. Held by TCRdb, this immuneACCESS table contains in-frame sequences only and omits some clones. Under half of the omission traces to an unresolved V gene where checked; the cause of the rest is unknown. In all, the sample holds over 8,500 clones, and approximately 90% of those were seen once. Clones ranked in the top ten supply roughly 32% of the sample. The time point label, as the study defines it: pre-treatment baseline. The sequencing here drew on blood, taken from a patient treated with checkpoint blockade. These receptors all come from a human donor with melanoma.

This clone was observed a few times. The rearrangement links TRBV5-4 to TRBJ2-7; tentatively, D is TRBD1 or TRBD2 (5 bases each). The CDR3 totals 14 residues. Trimming removed 4 bases at V and 6 bases at J, with 17 bases between. Germline V gives CDR1 SGHNT, CDR2 YYREEE (reference sequence). In nucleotides, the CDR3 is TGTGCCAGCAGCCACCGGGACCGGGGACCCGAGCAGTACTTC. This encodes CASSHRDRGPEQYF.

This clone is a singleton in its sample. CDR3 bases: TGCGCCAGCAGCTCGCCCCCGGGGAGGGTGGGTGAGACCCAGTACTTC. Translating it yields CASSSPPGRVGETQYF. The chain uses TRBV5-1 and TRBJ2-5, with 7 bases lining up with TRBD2. The CDR3 loop spans 16 amino acids. The ends lost 3 bases at V and 5 bases at J; junction bases unmatched: 13. CDR1 SGHRS and CDR2 YFSETQ come from the germline V gene.

The chain uses TRBV5-1 and TRBJ2-3; 9 nucleotides align to TRBD1. J was trimmed by 6 bases and V by 5 bases; bases with no gene match: 10. Germline V gene data show CDR1 as SGHRS and CDR2 as YFSETQ. The CDR3 runs 15 residues. The chain's CDR3 is CASRLAPGTGDTQYF. The CDR3 DNA reads as TGCGCCAGCAGGCTAGCCCCTGGGACAGGGGATACGCAGTATTTT.

The chain uses TRBV5-6 and TRBJ2-1; D unresolved. The V end was cut by 4 bases, the J end by 10 bases, with 12 bases between. The CDR3 runs 12 residues. Germline assignment: CDR1 SGHDT and CDR2 YYEEEE. The CDR3 spells CASSPPIGEQFF. Written as DNA, the CDR3 is TGTGCCAGCAGCCCTCCTATCGGGGAGCAGTTCTTC. Variable domain in full (rest from reference TRBV5-6 and TRBJ2-1): DAGVTQSPTHLIKTRGQQVTLRCSPKSGHDTVSWYQQALGQGPQFIFQYYEEEERQRGNFPDRFSGHQFPNYSSELNVNALLLGDSALYLCASSPPIGEQFFGPGTRLTVL.

The chain joins TRBV30 to TRBJ2-5; the D gene is possibly TRBD1 (7 bases). Germline V CDR1 and CDR2: GTSNPN, SVGIG (reference sequence). V was shortened by 2 bases and J by 7 bases, with 14 bases between the two germline ends. The CDR3 runs 13 residues. This CDR3 is CAWSWGQGGTQYF. The CDR3 nucleotides are TGTGCCTGGAGTTGGGGGCAGGGGGGGACCCAGTACTTC. Supplemented by reference TRBV30 and TRBJ2-5, the full variable domain reads SQTIHQWPATLVQPVGSPLSLECTVEGTSNPNLYWYRQAAGRGLQLLFYSVGIGQISSEVPQNLSASRPQDRQFILSSKKLLLSDSGFYLCAWSWGQGGTQYFGPGTRLLVL.

The chain links TRBV5-4 to TRBJ2-1, with D perhaps given as TRBD1 or TRBD2 (5 bases each). V was cut by 7 bases and J by 7 bases, with 18 bases left in between. Germline V gene lookup returns CDR1 SGHNT and CDR2 YYREEE (reference sequence). CDR3 length equals 14 residues. Here the CDR3 reads CASELGVSGNEQFF. The CDR3 bases are TGTGCCAGCGAACTGGGGGTTAGTGGGAATGAGCAGTTCTTC.

The chain couples TRBV28 to TRBJ2-1; possible D gene TRBD1, 5 bases. The CDR3 runs 13 residues. The V end lost 8 bases, the J end lost 0 bases, and 8 bases lay between the germline ends. Germline values: CDR1 MDHEN, CDR2 SYDVKM. The CDR3: CASGARSYNEQFF. The CDR3 DNA sequence: TGTGCCAGCGGGGCCCGCTCCTACAATGAGCAGTTCTTC.

The J gene is TRBJ2-3, the V gene TRBV25-1; the D gene is possibly TRBD1 (5 bases). The CDR3 sequence is 15 residues long. CDR1 and CDR2 (germline): MGHDK, SYGVNS. The V end lost 7 bases, the J end lost 1 base, and 15 bases lay between the germline ends. The CDR3 sequence is CASNLPGSGTDTQYF. In DNA, the CDR3 is TGTGCCAGCAACCTCCCAGGGTCCGGCACAGATACGCAGTATTTT.

V usage is TRBV7-2 and J usage is TRBJ2-5, with D possibly being TRBD1 (6 bases). The better agreement between TRBJ2-7 and the DNA end casts doubt on the J call. The CDR3 runs 15 residues. CDR1 and CDR2 (germline): SGHTA, FQGNSA. CDR3 nucleotides: TGTGCCAGCAGCCCCCTGGGGGCGTCTGCCTACGAGCAGTACTTC. Amino acids: CASSPLGASAYEQYF.

The chain couples TRBV5-6 to TRBJ2-3; D gene unclear. Germline CDR1 is SGHDT and CDR2 is YYEEEE. The CDR3 length is 14 residues. V lost 0 bases, J lost 5 bases, and 10 bases lay in between. CDR3 loop: CASSLGGYRDTQYF. The DNA for the CDR3 is TGTGCCAGCAGCTTGGGAGGCTATCGAGATACGCAGTATTTT.

The chain couples TRBV30 to TRBJ2-2, with a tentative D call TRBD2 (6 bases). The CDR3 consists of 11 residues. Germline V gives CDR1 GTSNPN, CDR2 SVGIG (reference sequence). The germline V and J ends were trimmed by 5 bases and 13 bases, with 14 bases remaining between them. The CDR3 is CAWGGSGRLFF. CDR3 sequence (DNA): TGTGCCTGGGGGGGGTCGGGGAGGCTGTTTTTT. Full variable domain (rest looked up from reference TRBV30 and TRBJ2-2): SQTIHQWPATLVQPVGSPLSLECTVEGTSNPNLYWYRQAAGRGLQLLFYSVGIGQISSEVPQNLSASRPQDRQFILSSKKLLLSDSGFYLCAWGGSGRLFFGEGSRLTVL.

For this clone: One end of the junction varies from germline; a read error may be responsible. The chain couples TRBV19 to TRBJ1-3; the match to TRBD1 covers 8 bases. Germline V CDR1 and CDR2: LNHDA, SQIVND (reference sequence). This CDR3 comprises 15 residues. For the CDR3, the DNA is TGTGCCAGTGGTATCGGACGGACAGGGCGAAACACCATATATTTT. Translating gives CASGIGRTGRNTIYF. Based on the CDR3 plus reference TRBV19 and TRBJ1-3, the full variable domain is DGGITQSPKYLFRKEGQNVTLSCEQNLNHDAMYWYRQDPGQGLRLIYYSQIVNDFQKGDIAEGYSVSREKKESFPLTVTSAQKNPTAFYLCASGIGRTGRNTIYFGEGSWLTVV.

The chain uses TRBV30 and TRBJ1-2; a weak D match, TRBD1 (5 bases). Trimming stripped 5 bases from V and 7 bases from J, with 23 bases between. The CDR3 sequence is 15 residues long. CDR1 is GTSNPN, CDR2 SVGIG, per germline (reference sequence). The chain's CDR3 is CAWDVGQEEWFGYTF. In DNA, the CDR3 is TGTGCCTGGGACGTGGGGCAGGAAGAATGGTTTGGCTACACCTTC.

The rearrangement links TRBV7-2 to TRBJ2-3, with 7 bases aligning to TRBD1. The ends lost 5 bases at V and 6 bases at J; junction bases unmatched: 8. Germline V gives CDR1 SGHTA, CDR2 FQGNSA. This CDR3 is 14 amino acids long. CDR3 loop: CASSRDPGQDTQYF. The CDR3 DNA reads TGTGCCAGCAGCCGGGACCCGGGACAGGATACGCAGTATTTT.

By share of the sample, this clone is large. The chain joins TRBV28 to TRBJ2-5; TRBD2 is a possible D gene (6 bases). V gave up 5 bases and J gave up 4 bases, with 8 bases separating them. The CDR3 consists of 12 residues. Germline V gives CDR1 MDHEN, CDR2 SYDVKM. The CDR3 here is CASSGGRETQYF. CDR3 nucleotides: TGTGCCAGCAGTGGAGGGCGAGAGACCCAGTACTTC.

This rearrangement joins TRBV7-3 to TRBJ2-1, with 8 bases identical to TRBD2. V shed 3 bases, J shed 5 bases, and the junction held 3 bases outside the gene matches. This CDR3 is built from 14 residues. Germline CDR1 reads SGHTA; CDR2 reads FQGTGA. CDR3 loop: CASSLVAGHNEQFF. CDR3 nucleotides: TGTGCCAGCAGCTTGGTAGCGGGGCACAATGAGCAGTTCTTC.

The chain employs TRBV9 and TRBJ2-3; D may be TRBD1 (6 bases). Looked up from germline, CDR1 is SGDLS and CDR2 is YYNGEE. This CDR3 region has 16 residues. V was trimmed by 0 bases and J by 1 base, leaving 12 bases between them. The DNA of the CDR3 is TGTGCCAGCAGCGTAGTTGCAGGGGTCGGCACAGATACGCAGTATTTT. It codes for CASSVVAGVGTDTQYF.

This clone has only one observation. CDR3 sequence: CASSLPGVPMNTEAFF. The CDR3, as DNA: TGTGCCAGCAGCCTCCCAGGGGTTCCCATGAACACTGAAGCTTTCTTT. V gene TRBV4-2 combines with J gene TRBJ1-1; maybe TRBD1 (6 bases). The ends were cut back, 4 bases at V and 0 bases at J, with 15 bases in the middle. The CDR3 runs to 16 residues. The germline CDR1 and CDR2 sequences are LGHNA and YNFKEQ.

This chain connects TRBV27 to TRBJ2-1, with D possibly matching TRBD2 (6 bases). Trimming took off 6 bases at V and 15 bases at J, with 24 bases between the two ends. The CDR3 spans 14 residues. Germline values: CDR1 MNHEY, CDR2 SMNVEV (reference sequence). The CDR3 region has the DNA TGTGCCAGCAGCTTTATTGGTAGCGGAGATGAGTTGTTCTTC. It specifies CASSFIGSGDELFF.

V usage is TRBV19 and J usage is TRBJ2-7; D gene unclear. From germline, CDR1 is LNHDA and CDR2 SQIVND (reference sequence). The CDR3 runs 13 residues. V lost 6 bases and J 6 bases, leaving 15 bases between the germline ends. The CDR3 is CASSAFGSIEQYF. CDR3 DNA: TGTGCCAGTAGCGCCTTTGGCAGCATCGAGCAGTACTTC.

The chain employs TRBV18 and TRBJ2-7, with 11 positions matching TRBD2. The CDR3 is made up of 14 amino acids. Germline-derived CDR1 and CDR2 are KGHSH and LQKENI. Losses at the gene ends were 6 bases for V and 3 bases for J; bases not matched to a gene: 4. In DNA, the CDR3 is TGTGCCAGCTCCCAGGGGACTAGCGGCTACGAGCAGTACTTC. It is translated as CASSQGTSGYEQYF.

The J gene is TRBJ2-3, the V gene TRBV4-1, with TRBD1 matching over 10 bases. The trim removed 3 bases at V and 4 bases at J, leaving 7 bases unmatched. This CDR3 has 16 residues. Germline CDR1 and CDR2: MGHRA and YSYEKL. In DNA, the CDR3 is TGCGCCAGCAGCCAGAGGACAGGGGGTCGGGCAGATACGCAGTATTTT. Encoded protein: CASSQRTGGRADTQYF.

The chain uses TRBV5-8 and TRBJ1-2; D gene unclear. From germline, CDR1 is SGHTS and CDR2 YDEGEE. CDR3 length: 15 amino acids. V was clipped by 0 bases and J by 3 bases, with 12 bases between them. The CDR3 spells CASSLVSGSDYGYTF. CDR3 coding DNA: TGTGCCAGCAGCTTGGTGTCGGGGTCGGACTATGGCTACACCTTC. The variable domain in full, with the rest retrieved from reference TRBV5-8 and TRBJ1-2, is EAGVTQSPTHLIKTRGQQATLRCSPISGHTSVYWYQQALGLGLQFLLWYDEGEERNRGNFPPRFSGRQFPNYSSELNVNALELEDSALYLCASSLVSGSDYGYTFGSGTRLTVV.

This clone was recorded only once. J is TRBJ2-5 and V is TRBV9; no definite D call. The end of the DNA fits TRBJ2-7 better, so the J call may be wrong. In germline, CDR1 is SGDLS, CDR2 YYNGEE. The CDR3 has 14 residues. The CDR3: CASSVGWDGYEQYF. Written as DNA, the CDR3 is TGTGCCAGCAGCGTAGGGTGGGATGGGTACGAGCAGTACTTC.